The 25 T cell receptor beta chains reported below all come from one sample, sequenced in a study of T cells in Graves' hyperthyroidism and ophthalmopathy. From RNA transcripts, TCR beta CDR3 regions were amplified. Initially, a first-round RT-PCR of the TCR CDR3 employed the HTBI primer set. TCRdb redid the calling of the multiplex PCR reads with MiXCR, one entry per CDR3 protein. In the table there are fewer than 650,000 distinct CDR3 sequences, approximately 15% of which are singletons. Sample: blood. These receptor sequences come from a woman aged 40 to 50 with Graves' hyperthyroidism.

This clonotype was found many times. The rearrangement uses TRBV3-1 and TRBJ1-5; the match to TRBD1 covers 8 bases. In germline, CDR1 is LGHDT, CDR2 YNNKEL (reference sequence). The trim removed 4 bases at V and 8 bases at J, leaving 7 bases unmatched. The CDR3 has 14 residues. The CDR3 loop is CASSPGTGKEPQHF. DNA for the CDR3: TGTGCCAGCAGCCCCGGGACAGGAAAAGAGCCCCAGCATTTT.

The chain employs TRBV30 and TRBJ2-7; 7 positions agree with TRBD2. The CDR3 spans 12 residues. Germline V CDR1 and CDR2: GTSNPN, SVGIG (reference sequence). Losses at the gene ends were 1 base for V and 3 bases for J; bases not matched to a gene: 0. Here the CDR3 reads CAWSGGGYEQYF. CDR3 in DNA: TGTGCCTGGAGTGGGGGGGGCTACGAGCAGTACTTC.

This clonotype was seen at least ten times. The chain employs TRBV2 and TRBJ2-7, with 11 bases matching TRBD1. Germline V gene data show CDR1 as SNHLY and CDR2 as FYNNEI. V dropped 6 bases and J dropped 4; count of bases not matched to a gene: 5. The CDR3 covers 14 residues. Here the CDR3 DNA reads TGTGCCAGCAGATGGACAGGGGGCGTTTACGAGCAGTACTTC. Amino acids: CASRWTGGVYEQYF.

In this sample, this clonotype turned up a few times. The chain carries TRBV4-2 and TRBJ2-3, with D tentatively TRBD1 or TRBD2 (7 bases each). Germline assignment: CDR1 LGHNA and CDR2 YNFKEQ. The V and J ends lost 0 bases and 5 bases respectively, with 18 bases between them. CDR3 size: 17 residues. The CDR3 loop is CASSQDNRPGGGDTQYF. DNA of the CDR3: TGTGCCAGCAGCCAAGATAATCGGCCAGGGGGGGGAGATACGCAGTATTTT.

This clonotype was observed a few times. The rearrangement uses TRBV28 and TRBJ2-5, with 10 bases fitting TRBD1. CDR3 size: 14 residues. The germline V gene encodes CDR1 MDHEN and CDR2 SYDVKM. The V segment lost 8 bases and the J segment 4 bases; nucleotides outside the gene matches: 7. The CDR3 region is CASGTGAVGETQYF. The CDR3 DNA follows: TGTGCCAGCGGGACAGGGGCGGTCGGAGAGACCCAGTACTTC. Using reference TRBV28 and TRBJ2-5 for the parts outside the CDR3, the full variable domain is DVKVTQSSRYLVKRTGEKVFLECVQDMDHENMFWYRQDPGLGLRLIYFSYDVKMKEKGDIPEGYSVSREKKERFSLILESASTNQTSMYLCASGTGAVGETQYFGPGTRLLVL.

This clonotype has ten or more counts. V usage is TRBV20-1 and J usage is TRBJ2-7; 8 positions match TRBD1. Germline lookup yields CDR1 DFQATT and CDR2 SNEGSKA (reference sequence). V dropped 6 bases and J dropped 6; count of bases not matched to a gene: 10. The CDR3 extends over 13 amino acids. The CDR3 protein is CSAPDRVRREQYF. CDR3 nucleotide sequence: TGCAGTGCCCCGGACAGGGTTAGGCGCGAGCAGTACTTC.

The chain links TRBV18 to TRBJ1-6; TRBD1 matches 10 bases. This CDR3 has 15 amino acids. Germline values: CDR1 KGHSH, CDR2 LQKENI. Germline trimming cut 5 bases from V and 5 bases from J; bases unmatched to any gene: 3. The CDR3 DNA sequence: TGTGCCAGCTCAAGAGGGACAGGGGATAATTCACCCCTCCACTTT. Amino acid sequence: CASSRGTGDNSPLHF.

This clonotype came up a few times. At one end, the junction sequence differs from germline, possibly due to a read error. The gene calls are TRBV6-1 and TRBJ1-2; D unresolved. The CDR3 has 14 residues. Per the germline V gene, CDR1 is MNHNS and CDR2 is SASEGT. CDR3 nucleotide sequence: TGTGCCTGCAGACACATAGATACTAACTATGGCTACACCTTC. Amino acids: CACRHIDTNYGYTF.

This clonotype has a single count. Given a much more abundant clone one base away, this may be a read error. V usage is TRBV6-2 or TRBV6-3 and J usage is TRBJ1-1; D is unclear. V lost 2 bases to trimming and J lost 10 bases, with 14 bases between them. Germline lookup yields CDR1 MNHEY and CDR2 SVGEGT. CDR3 size: 13 residues. CDR3 loop: CASSYPGPRGAFF. In DNA, the CDR3 is TGTGCCAGCAGTTACCCCGGTCCGCGGGGAGCTTTCTTT.

This clonotype has just a few counts. The V gene is TRBV12-3 or TRBV12-4, the J gene TRBJ2-7; D possibly corresponds to TRBD1 (6 bases). This CDR3 is 14 amino acids long. Trimming stripped 3 bases from V and 5 bases from J, with 14 bases between. This chain's CDR3 is CASSFFQGSHEQYF. In nucleotides, the CDR3 is TGTGCCAGCAGTTTTTTCCAGGGGTCCCACGAGCAGTACTTC.

This clonotype was seen a handful of times. This sequence joins TRBV19 and TRBJ1-5; D not resolved. The V and J ends lost 4 bases and 4 bases respectively, with 11 bases between them. This CDR3 region has 14 residues. Germline V gives CDR1 LNHDA, CDR2 SQIVND (reference sequence). As DNA, the CDR3 is TGTGCCAGTAGTACTCAGGCACCGAATCAGCCCCAGCATTTT. Translated, it gives CASSTQAPNQPQHF.

This chain uses TRBV5-1 with TRBJ1-1; D not certain. V lost 0 bases to trimming and J lost 2 bases, with 11 bases between them. Germline V gene data show CDR1 as SGHRS and CDR2 as YFSETQ. CDR3 length equals 15 residues. CDR3: CASSLVPSENTEAFF. The CDR3 region has the DNA TGCGCCAGCAGCTTGGTTCCTAGTGAAAACACTGAAGCTTTCTTT.

This clonotype appeared many times. The CDR3 region has the DNA TGTGCCAGCCGAGACAGGGAGGCCGGGGAGCTGTTTTTT. Translating gives CASRDREAGELFF. The chain has TRBV6-1 and TRBJ2-2; TRBD1 is a possible D gene (7 bases). Germline V gene lookup returns CDR1 MNHNS and CDR2 SASEGT. This CDR3 region has 13 residues. V gave up 8 bases and J gave up 6 bases, with 13 bases separating them.

This clonotype was recorded many times. The V call is TRBV28, the J call TRBJ2-3; D is undetermined. V lost 6 bases to trimming and J lost 0 bases, with 7 bases between them. CDR3 length: 13 residues. Germline V gene sequence: CDR1 MDHEN, CDR2 SYDVKM. This CDR3 reads CASRGVSTDTQYF. CDR3 bases: TGTGCCAGCAGGGGCGTGAGCACAGATACGCAGTATTTT.

In its sample, this clonotype was seen many times. The J gene is TRBJ2-7, the V gene TRBV28; 9 nucleotides line up with TRBD1. Trimming removed 6 bases from V and 6 bases from J; junction bases left unmatched: 9. Per germline, CDR1 MDHEN and CDR2 SYDVKM. The CDR3 runs 14 residues. The CDR3 DNA sequence: TGTGCCAGCAGCCGTGGACAGGGGATAGGCGAGCAGTACTTC. This codes for CASSRGQGIGEQYF.

In its sample, this clonotype was seen a few times. The chain joins TRBV2 to TRBJ2-5, with D tentatively TRBD1 (5 bases). Germline values: CDR1 SNHLY, CDR2 FYNNEI. The V end was cut by 8 bases, the J end by 4 bases, with 14 bases between. CDR3 length: 13 amino acids. The CDR3 region is CASLSQGRETQYF. The CDR3 bases are TGTGCCAGCCTGAGTCAGGGAAGAGAGACCCAGTACTTC.

This clonotype was observed many times. The chain couples TRBV9 to TRBJ2-1; 9 nucleotides match TRBD2. Trimming removed 2 bases from V and 10 bases from J; junction bases left unmatched: 7. The germline V gene has CDR1 SGDLS and CDR2 YYNGEE. This CDR3 region has 14 residues. The CDR3 loop is CASSVGLASREQFF. The CDR3 DNA is TGTGCCAGCAGCGTTGGACTAGCGAGTAGAGAGCAGTTCTTC.

In its sample, this clonotype was seen a few times. The rearrangement joins TRBV10-3 to TRBJ2-3; TRBD1 might be the D (6 bases). The CDR3 runs to 15 residues. The V end lost 3 bases, the J end lost 2 bases, and 12 bases lay between the germline ends. Germline CDR1 is ENHRY and CDR2 is SYGVKD. This CDR3 is CAISDAGAHTDTQYF. The CDR3 DNA reads as TGTGCCATCAGTGATGCAGGGGCCCACACAGATACGCAGTATTTT.

V is TRBV20-1 and J is TRBJ2-7, with 7 bases fitting TRBD2. V trimming: 3 bases; J trimming: 0 bases; junction bases outside the gene matches: 2. From germline, CDR1 is DFQATT and CDR2 SNEGSKA (reference sequence). The CDR3 covers 13 residues. In DNA form, the CDR3 reads TGCAGTGCTAGCGGGAGGTCCTCCTACGAGCAGTACTTC. It translates to CSASGRSSYEQYF.

There are many counts of this clonotype. This chain uses TRBV3-1 with TRBJ2-5; 9 bases align to TRBD2. V was clipped by 4 bases and J by 3 bases; unmatched bases: 3. CDR1 and CDR2 from the germline V gene are LGHDT and YNNKEL (reference sequence). The CDR3 is 14 residues long. The CDR3 DNA follows: TGTGCCAGCAGCCTGCGGGGGGGAGAAGAGACCCAGTACTTC. Amino acid sequence: CASSLRGGEETQYF.

The table lists this clonotype with many counts. This chain joins TRBV28 and TRBJ1-1; perhaps TRBD1 as D (5 bases). From germline, CDR1 is MDHEN and CDR2 SYDVKM. V was cut by 5 bases and J by 0 bases, with 13 bases left in between. This CDR3 has 15 amino acids. CDR3 in amino acids: CASSPTGLLNTEAFF. The CDR3 DNA is TGTGCCAGCAGTCCAACGGGACTTTTGAACACTGAAGCTTTCTTT.

This clonotype was found a few times. The chain employs TRBV11-2 and TRBJ2-3, with TRBD2 matching 8 bases. This CDR3 is 15 amino acids long. Germline lookup yields CDR1 SGHAT and CDR2 FQNNGV. The trim removed 7 bases at V and 0 bases at J, leaving 6 bases unmatched. The CDR3 DNA follows: TGTGCCAGCACCACTAGCGGAGATAGCACAGATACGCAGTATTTT. Its translation: CASTTSGDSTDTQYF.

The chain uses TRBV12-3 or TRBV12-4 and TRBJ2-7; maybe TRBD1 (5 bases). The germline V and J ends were trimmed by 3 bases and 2 bases, with 14 bases remaining between them. The CDR3 covers 15 residues. The CDR3 region is CASSLGQGLTYEQYF. The CDR3, as DNA: TGTGCCAGCAGTTTGGGGCAGGGTCTTACCTACGAGCAGTACTTC.

This clonotype was counted many times. The rearrangement joins TRBV28 to TRBJ2-7; weak D call: TRBD1 (6 bases). Germline CDR1 reads MDHEN; CDR2 reads SYDVKM. V lost 6 bases and J lost 2, with 17 bases in between. This CDR3 comprises 15 residues. The CDR3 nucleotides are TGTGCCAGCAGGGGCGGCCGGGACACACCCTACGAGCAGTACTTC. Protein product: CASRGGRDTPYEQYF.

This clonotype appeared many times. The chain is built from TRBV11-2 and TRBJ1-1; no firm D call. Germline V gene data show CDR1 as SGHAT and CDR2 as FQNNGV. V gave up 5 bases and J gave up 0 bases, with 10 bases separating them. The CDR3 extends over 14 amino acids. The CDR3 loop is CASSLHVMNTEAFF. CDR3 nucleotide sequence: TGTGCCAGCAGCCTTCACGTAATGAACACTGAAGCTTTCTTT.